This T cell receptor beta chain was captured in a study of T cells in Graves' hyperthyroidism and ophthalmopathy. Germline V gives CDR1 MGHDK, CDR2 SYGVNS. The CDR3 is made up of 18 amino acids. V was clipped by 4 bases and J by 3 bases; unmatched bases: 14. Regions amplified from RNA transcripts were the TCR beta CDR3 regions. The HTBI primer set drove a first-round RT-PCR of the TCR CDR3. TCRdb re-called the multiplex PCR reads through MiXCR, storing one row per CDR3 protein. Of about 510,000 distinct CDR3 sequences listed, 40% to 50% were seen once; the top ten hold approximately 44%. The TCR sequence derives from an adult woman with Graves' disease, either hyperthyroidism or ophthalmopathy (not recorded which). J is TRBJ1-5 and V is TRBV25-1; the match to TRBD1 covers 8 bases. The material sequenced was peripheral blood or thyroid tissue (not recorded which). The CDR3 sequence: CASSARRSRTGNNQPQHF. In nucleotides, the CDR3 is TGTGCCAGCAGTGCTAGGCGCTCCCGGACAGGGAACAATCAGCCCCAGCATTTT.